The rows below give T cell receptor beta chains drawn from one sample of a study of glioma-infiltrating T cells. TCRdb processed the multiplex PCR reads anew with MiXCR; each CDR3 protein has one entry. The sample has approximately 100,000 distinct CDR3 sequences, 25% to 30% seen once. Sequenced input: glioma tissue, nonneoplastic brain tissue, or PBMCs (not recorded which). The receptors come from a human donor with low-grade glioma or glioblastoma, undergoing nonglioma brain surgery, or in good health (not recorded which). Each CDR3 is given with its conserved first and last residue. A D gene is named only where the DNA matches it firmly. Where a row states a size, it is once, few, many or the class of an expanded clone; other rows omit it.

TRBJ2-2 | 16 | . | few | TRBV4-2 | CASSPMAGRAAGELFF | TGTGCCAGCAGCCCCATGGCAGGGCGGGCGGCCGGGGAGCTGTTTTTT
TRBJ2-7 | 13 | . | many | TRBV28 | CASSYPPRDEQYF | TGTGCCAGCAGTTACCCCCCAAGGGACGAGCAGTACTTC
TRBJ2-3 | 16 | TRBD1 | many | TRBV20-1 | CSARMPDRGLADTQYF | TGCAGTGCTAGAATGCCGGACAGGGGTTTGGCAGATACGCAGTATTTT
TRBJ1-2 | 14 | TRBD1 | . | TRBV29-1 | CSVDNLGTGPGYTF | TGCAGCGTTGATAATCTCGGGACAGGGCCCGGCTACACCTTC
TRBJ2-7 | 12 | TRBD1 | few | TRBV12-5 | CASAQGGWEQYF | TGTGCTAGTGCTCAAGGGGGCTGGGAGCAGTACTTC
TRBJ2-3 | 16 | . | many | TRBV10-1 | CASSEGSRNPTDTQYF | TGCGCCAGCAGTGAAGGGTCTCGGAATCCCACAGATACGCAGTATTTT
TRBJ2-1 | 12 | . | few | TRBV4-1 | CASSQELLGQFF | TGCGCCAGCAGCCAAGAGTTGTTGGGGCAGTTCTTC
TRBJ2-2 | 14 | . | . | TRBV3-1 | CASSPIFNTGELFF | TGTGCCAGCAGCCCCATCTTCAACACCGGGGAGCTGTTTTTT
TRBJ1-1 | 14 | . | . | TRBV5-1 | CASSIEFMNTEAFF | TGCGCCAGCAGCATAGAATTCATGAACACTGAAGCTTTCTTT
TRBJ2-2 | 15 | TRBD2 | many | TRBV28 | CASSFASGRAGELFF | TGTGCCAGCAGTTTTGCTAGCGGGAGGGCCGGGGAGCTGTTTTTT
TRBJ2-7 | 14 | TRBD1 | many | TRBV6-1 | CASRPGTALYEQYF | TGTGCCAGCAGACCCGGGACAGCCCTTTACGAGCAGTACTTC
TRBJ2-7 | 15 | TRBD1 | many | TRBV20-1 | CSASSVRQGAYEQYF | TGCAGTGCTAGCAGTGTCCGACAGGGGGCCTACGAGCAGTACTTC
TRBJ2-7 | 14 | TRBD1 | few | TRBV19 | CASRELRTGSEQYF | TGTGCCAGTAGGGAACTTCGGACAGGGAGCGAGCAGTACTTC
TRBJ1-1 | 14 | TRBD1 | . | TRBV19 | CASNIQGVNTEAFF | TGTGCCAGTAACATACAGGGGGTGAACACTGAAGCTTTCTTT
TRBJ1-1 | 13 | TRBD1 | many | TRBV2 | CASSEGIGTVAFF | TGTGCCAGCAGTGAAGGAATAGGGACAGTAGCTTTCTTT
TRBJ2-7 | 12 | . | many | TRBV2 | CASSDQGREQYF | TGTGCCAGCAGTGACCAGGGTCGCGAGCAGTACTTC
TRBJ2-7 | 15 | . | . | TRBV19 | CASSITGTPVAEQYF | TGTGCCAGTAGTATTACAGGTACACCCGTCGCCGAGCAGTACTTC
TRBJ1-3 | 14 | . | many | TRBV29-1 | CSVEVSKTGNTIYF | TGCAGCGTTGAAGTGAGTAAGACTGGAAACACCATATATTTT
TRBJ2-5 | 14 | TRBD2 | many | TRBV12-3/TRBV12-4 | CASSPHASGGTQYF | TGTGCCAGCAGCCCCCATGCCAGCGGGGGGACCCAGTACTTC
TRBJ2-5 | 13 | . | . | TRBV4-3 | CASSQGGAETQYF | TGCGCCAGCAGCCAAGGGGGGGCAGAGACCCAGTACTTC
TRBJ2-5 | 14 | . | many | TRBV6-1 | CATTKTVPQETQYF | TGTGCCACCACGAAGACCGTTCCTCAAGAGACCCAGTACTTC
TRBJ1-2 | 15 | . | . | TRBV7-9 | CASRGGERIDYGYTF | TGTGCCAGCAGAGGAGGGGAACGGATTGACTATGGCTACACCTTC
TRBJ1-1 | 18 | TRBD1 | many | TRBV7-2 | CASSSIRGTGLMNTEAFF | TGTGCCAGCAGCAGTATACGTGGGACAGGGCTAATGAACACTGAAGCTTTCTTT
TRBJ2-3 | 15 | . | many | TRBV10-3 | CAISTTGPGTDTQYF | TGTGCCATCAGTACAACAGGGCCCGGGACAGATACGCAGTATTTT
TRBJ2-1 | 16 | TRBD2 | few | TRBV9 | CASSPSTSGRLNEQFF | TGTGCCAGCAGCCCCTCCACTAGCGGGAGGCTCAATGAGCAGTTCTTC
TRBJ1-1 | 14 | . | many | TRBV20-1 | CSAREAKGYTEAFF | TGCAGTGCTAGAGAAGCGAAGGGGTACACTGAAGCTTTCTTT
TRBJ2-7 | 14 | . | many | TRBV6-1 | CASSEEGPTYEQYF | TGTGCCAGCAGTGAAGAAGGACCCACCTACGAGCAGTACTTC
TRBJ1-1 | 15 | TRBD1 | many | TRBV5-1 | CASGPGTGVVTEAFF | TGCGCCAGCGGGCCCGGGACAGGGGTAGTGACTGAAGCTTTCTTT